The 25 T cell receptor beta chains below were found in one sample sequenced in a study of PD-L1 blockade in urothelial cancer. Sequenced by immunoSEQ multiplex PCR; TCRdb stores in-frame clones only, minus some. The sample holds approximately 71,000 clones; roughly 84% are singletons and the top ten take around a tenth. The time point denotes: pretreatment peripheral blood. The sample here was PBMCs, taken around atezolizumab (anti-PD-L1) treatment. All receptors derive from a woman between 65 and 79 years old with urothelial cancer.

The chain uses TRBV15 and TRBJ2-3; D uncertain. Trimming left V 5 bases short and J 5 bases short, with 14 bases between. Per germline, CDR1 LNHNV and CDR2 YYDKDF (reference sequence). The CDR3 runs to 14 residues. CDR3 DNA sequence: TGTGCCACCAGCCGCGAGGATAGAGGAGATACGCAGTATTTT. Its translation is CATSREDRGDTQYF.

Only a few counts were recorded for this clone. J is TRBJ2-4 and V is TRBV5-6; D might be TRBD1 (6 bases). Between the trimmed V and J ends, which lost 4 bases and 9 bases, there was a span of 11 bases. Per germline, CDR1 SGHDT and CDR2 YYEEEE. The CDR3 extends over 12 amino acids. In DNA form, the CDR3 reads TGTGCCAGCAGCAGGGACATGGGCATTCAGTACTTC. Protein product: CASSRDMGIQYF.

The chain uses TRBV18 and TRBJ1-1, with 8 bases matching TRBD1. The CDR3 is made up of 16 amino acids. Germline assignment: CDR1 KGHSH and CDR2 LQKENI. J gave up 0 bases and V 5 bases, and 8 bases lay outside the gene matches. Here the CDR3 DNA reads TGTGCCAGCTCAACTCAGGGGGCAAGTGTGAACACTGAAGCTTTCTTT. Amino acids: CASSTQGASVNTEAFF.

V is TRBV5-1 and J is TRBJ2-3; 12 bases are shared with TRBD2. Unmatched junction bases numbered 7, after V lost 3 bases and J lost 5 bases. The CDR3 is made up of 16 amino acids. The germline V gene encodes CDR1 SGHRS and CDR2 YFSETQ. As DNA, the CDR3 is TGCGCCAGCAGCTCAACGACTAGCGGGAGAAAAGATACGCAGTATTTT. It codes for CASSSTTSGRKDTQYF.

The chain links TRBV5-1 to TRBJ1-1; 10 bases are shared with TRBD1. There are 16 residues in the CDR3. V dropped 4 bases and J dropped 3; count of bases not matched to a gene: 9. CDR1 and CDR2 from the germline V gene are SGHRS and YFSETQ. The CDR3 nucleotides are TGCGCCAGCAGCAGACAGGGGGCATGGGTGGACACTGAAGCTTTCTTT. Amino acids: CASSRQGAWVDTEAFF.

V usage is TRBV5-1 and J usage is TRBJ1-2; TRBD1 matches 8 bases. Germline lookup yields CDR1 SGHRS and CDR2 YFSETQ. The CDR3 runs 15 residues. Unmatched junction bases numbered 8, after V lost 3 bases and J lost 4 bases. For the CDR3, the DNA is TGCGCCAGCAGCTCAAGGACAGGGCACGTCTATGGCTACACCTTC. Translation: CASSSRTGHVYGYTF.

The V and J genes are TRBV30 and TRBJ2-5; TRBD1 matches at 12 bases. Losses at the gene ends were 2 bases for V and 4 bases for J; bases not matched to a gene: 8. The germline V gene has CDR1 GTSNPN and CDR2 SVGIG (reference sequence). The CDR3 sequence is 16 residues long. The DNA for the CDR3 is TGTGCCTGGAGTCCACTGGGACAGGGGGCCGGAGAGACCCAGTACTTC. Protein sequence: CAWSPLGQGAGETQYF. Full variable domain (remainder filled in from reference TRBV30 and TRBJ2-5): SQTIHQWPATLVQPVGSPLSLECTVEGTSNPNLYWYRQAAGRGLQLLFYSVGIGQISSEVPQNLSASRPQDRQFILSSKKLLLSDSGFYLCAWSPLGQGAGETQYFGPGTRLLVL.

Here the CDR3 DNA reads TGCAGCGTGCTACTGACAGGGTCAGATACGCAGTATTTT. This sequence encodes CSVLLTGSDTQYF. This chain connects TRBV29-1 to TRBJ2-3, with 7 bases lining up with TRBD1. The CDR3 covers 13 residues. The ends lost 6 bases at V and 4 bases at J; junction bases unmatched: 7. Germline V lookup: CDR1 SQVTM, CDR2 ANQGSEA.

The chain combines TRBV23-1 with TRBJ2-1; 9 bases align to TRBD2. TRBV23-1 is recorded as an ORF, its role being uncertain. The V and J ends lost 3 bases and 4 bases, in that order; junction bases with no gene match: 28. The CDR3 runs to 23 residues. The CDR3 here is CASSHPAPNPGLASGVGYNEQFF. CDR3 nucleotide sequence: TGCGCCAGCAGTCATCCTGCCCCAAACCCGGGACTAGCCTCGGGAGTGGGATACAATGAGCAGTTCTTC.

The chain uses TRBV4-3 and TRBJ2-7, with TRBD1 identical over 8 bases. Germline loops: CDR1 LGHNA, CDR2 YSLEER. Trimming at V came to 0 bases and at J to 1 base, leaving 2 bases not matched to a gene. The CDR3 runs to 15 residues. The CDR3 coding sequence is TGCGCCAGCAGCCAAGACAGACAGGGGTCCTACGAGCAGTACTTC. As protein: CASSQDRQGSYEQYF.

The chain carries TRBV15 and TRBJ1-6; maybe TRBD1 (6 bases). CDR3 length: 15 residues. The V gene's germline CDR1 is LNHNV and CDR2 YYDKDF (reference sequence). V lost 7 bases to trimming and J lost 8 bases, with 18 bases between them. The CDR3 reads CATTRIGQKYSPLHF. For the CDR3, the DNA is TGTGCCACCACAAGAATTGGACAGAAGTATTCACCCCTCCACTTT.

V gene TRBV29-1 combines with J gene TRBJ1-5; a weak D match, TRBD1 (6 bases). The germline V gene has CDR1 SQVTM and CDR2 ANQGSEA. V was shortened by 5 bases and J by 2 bases, with 13 bases between the two germline ends. The CDR3 is 14 amino acids. The CDR3 sequence is CSVSTGFRNQPQHF. The CDR3, as DNA: TGCAGCGTTTCTACAGGGTTTCGCAATCAGCCCCAGCATTTT.

This clone was seen only a few times. The chain couples TRBV5-4 to TRBJ1-2; D might be TRBD1 (5 bases). Trimming took 1 base from V and 7 from J, leaving 14 bases between them. Germline CDR1 SGHNT, CDR2 YYREEE (reference sequence). The CDR3 totals 14 residues. The DNA of the CDR3 is TGTGCCAGCAGCTTGATGGGGGGAGTAGGTGGCTACACCTTC. As protein: CASSLMGGVGGYTF.

The chain employs TRBV30 and TRBJ2-2, with 7 positions matching TRBD2. This CDR3 has 16 residues. Trimming at V came to 0 bases and at J to 0 bases, leaving 4 bases not matched to a gene. Germline CDR1 GTSNPN, CDR2 SVGIG (reference sequence). In DNA, the CDR3 is TGTGCCTGGAGTGTCTACGCGGGAGCGAACACCGGGGAGCTGTTTTTT. This encodes CAWSVYAGANTGELFF.

The chain couples TRBV18 to TRBJ2-1; 7 bases map to TRBD1. The germline CDR1 and CDR2 sequences are KGHSH and LQKENI. The length of the CDR3 is 15 residues. V lost 3 bases to trimming and J lost 3 bases; unmatched junction nucleotides: 5. CDR3 sequence reads: CASSPRQGNYNEQFF. CDR3 DNA sequence: TGTGCCAGCTCACCGAGACAGGGTAACTACAATGAGCAGTTCTTC.

The chain joins TRBV4-1 to TRBJ2-7; D perhaps matches TRBD1 (6 bases). The V gene's germline CDR1 is MGHRA and CDR2 YSYEKL. V was shortened by 0 bases and J by 4 bases, with 7 bases between the two germline ends. The length of the CDR3 is 13 residues. As DNA, the CDR3 is TGCGCCAGCAGCCAAGAAGGGGGTTACGAGCAGTACTTC. It specifies CASSQEGGYEQYF.

The chain links TRBV29-1 to TRBJ1-3; D unresolved. The germline gives CDR1 SQVTM, CDR2 ANQGSEA. The CDR3 loop spans 13 amino acids. V was clipped by 3 bases and J by 4 bases, with 10 bases between them. CDR3 amino acids: CSVESQYGNTIYF. The CDR3 bases are TGCAGCGTTGAGTCCCAGTACGGAAACACCATATATTTT.

V is TRBV19 and J is TRBJ1-5; tentatively, D is TRBD1 (6 bases). Trimming stripped 3 bases from V and 2 bases from J, with 11 bases between. The CDR3 is made up of 15 amino acids. Germline CDR1 LNHDA, CDR2 SQIVND (reference sequence). The CDR3 region is CASSIYGGGNQPQHF. The CDR3 region has the DNA TGTGCCAGTAGTATTTATGGGGGCGGCAATCAGCCCCAGCATTTT.

The rearrangement uses TRBV9 and TRBJ1-2; D may be TRBD1 (6 bases). The V end lost 4 bases, the J end lost 4 bases, and 11 bases lay between the germline ends. There are 13 residues in the CDR3. Germline V gene data show CDR1 as SGDLS and CDR2 as YYNGEE. The CDR3 DNA is TGTGCCAGCAGCCAACAGGACAGCTATGGCTACACCTTC. It codes for CASSQQDSYGYTF.

This chain connects TRBV5-1 to TRBJ1-6; D not resolved. Germline CDR1 and CDR2: SGHRS and YFSETQ. V lost 4 bases to trimming and J lost 14 bases, with 19 bases between them. CDR3 length: 14 residues. CDR3 sequence reads: CASSPEPGWRALHF. Here the CDR3 DNA reads TGCGCCAGCAGCCCAGAGCCGGGGTGGAGGGCCCTCCACTTT.

The chain joins TRBV16 to TRBJ2-7; 13 bases agree with TRBD2. Germline V CDR1 and CDR2: KGHSY, FQNENV. This CDR3 spans 15 amino acids. With V trimmed by 2 bases and J by 5 bases, 3 bases remained unmatched. The CDR3: CASSQGLAGADEQYF. The CDR3 nucleotides are TGTGCCAGCAGCCAAGGACTAGCGGGAGCCGACGAGCAGTACTTC.

V usage is TRBV10-1 and J usage is TRBJ2-3; 14 nucleotides align to TRBD2. Germline assignment: CDR1 WNHNN and CDR2 SYGVQD (reference sequence). The CDR3 is made up of 18 amino acids. V shed 6 bases, J shed 6 bases, and the junction held 14 bases outside the gene matches. The CDR3 sequence: CASSGPGTSGGAGDTQYF. The CDR3 coding sequence is TGCGCCAGCAGCGGCCCTGGGACTAGCGGGGGAGCAGGGGATACGCAGTATTTT.

The chain has TRBV7-9 and TRBJ2-7; perhaps TRBD2 as D (7 bases). Trimming took 3 bases from V and 5 from J, leaving 14 bases between them. The CDR3 has 14 amino acids. The germline V gene has CDR1 SEHNR and CDR2 FQNEAQ (reference sequence). The CDR3 reads CASSLDAGADEQYF. In DNA form, the CDR3 reads TGTGCCAGCAGCTTGGACGCGGGGGCCGACGAGCAGTACTTC.

In its sample, this clone was seen many times. This rearrangement joins TRBV11-3 to TRBJ1-1; perhaps TRBD1 as D (6 bases). CDR1 and CDR2 (germline): SGHNT, YENEEA. This CDR3 has 14 residues. Trimming removed 5 bases at V and 4 bases at J, with 14 bases between. In DNA, the CDR3 is TGTGCCAGCAGCCAACAGGGTTGGGGCACTGAAGCTTTCTTT. It codes for CASSQQGWGTEAFF.

This clone was seen only once. V usage is TRBV7-7 and J usage is TRBJ2-6; 7 nucleotides match TRBD1. Looked up from germline, CDR1 is SSHAT and CDR2 is FNYEAQ (reference sequence). Trimming removed 5 bases from V and 1 base from J; junction bases left unmatched: 17. This CDR3 contains 20 residues. In DNA form, the CDR3 reads TGTGCCAGCAGCGGAAATTCCCCCGGCGACAGGGAATCTGGGGCCAACGTCCTGACTTTC. This gives the protein CASSGNSPGDRESGANVLTF.